Shown below are 22 T cell receptor beta chains from a single sample sequenced in a study of T cells after yellow fever vaccination. TCRdb used MiXCR to reprocess the 5' RACE reads, holding one entry per CDR3 protein. This sample has approximately 11,000 distinct CDR3 sequences, with roughly 4.8% found just once. Here the sequenced sample was PBMCs, either bulk or a sorted T-cell subset (CD4+, CD8+, memory, or dextramer-sorted; not recorded which), taken more than 14 days after the first yellow fever vaccination. The receptors derive from a man aged 18 to 30 who received the YFV17D yellow fever vaccine.

This clonotype was observed at least ten times. CDR3 sequence reads: CASRRDSAYEQYV. In nucleotides, the CDR3 is TGCGCCAGCAGGAGGGACAGCGCCTACGAGCAGTACGTC. This rearrangement joins TRBV5-1 to TRBJ2-7; 7 positions match TRBD1. The CDR3 is made up of 13 amino acids. V trimming: 5 bases; J trimming: 2 bases; junction bases outside the gene matches: 4. Looked up from germline, CDR1 is SGHRS and CDR2 is YFSETQ.

Relative to its sample, this clonotype is medium-sized. This sequence joins TRBV27 and TRBJ2-7; 8 nucleotides align to TRBD1. Germline CDR1 is MNHEY and CDR2 is SMNVEV (reference sequence). The CDR3 is made up of 13 amino acids. With V trimmed by 4 bases and J by 2 bases, 1 base remained unmatched. DNA for the CDR3: TGTGCCAGCAGTTCACAGGGGGCCTACGAGCAGTACTTC. This gives the protein CASSSQGAYEQYF.

This clonotype showed up many times. This rearrangement joins TRBV11-2 to TRBJ2-3, with 8 bases lining up with TRBD1. Germline CDR1 reads SGHAT; CDR2 reads FQNNGV. The CDR3 contains 14 residues. J lost 4 bases, V lost 8 bases, and 8 bases had no gene match. CDR3 bases: TGTGCCAGCGCTTGGACAGGGCTTGCAGATACGCAGTATTTT. This gives the protein CASAWTGLADTQYF.

This clonotype is termed medium-sized. The chain recombines TRBV5-6 with TRBJ2-1, with D uncertain. Trimming left V 3 bases short and J 9 bases short, with 10 bases between. This CDR3 spans 12 amino acids. CDR1 SGHDT and CDR2 YYEEEE come from the germline V gene. The CDR3, as DNA: TGTGCCAGCAGCTCCATCCCGTTTGAGCAGTTCTTC. Its protein product is CASSSIPFEQFF.

This clonotype rates as medium-sized. The chain recombines TRBV27 with TRBJ2-3, with 11 bases that match TRBD1. CDR3 length equals 14 residues. Trimming cost V 3 bases and J 5 bases; bases outside gene matches: 1. Germline CDR1 is MNHEY and CDR2 is SMNVEV (reference sequence). In nucleotides, the CDR3 is TGTGCCAGCAGTTTGGGACAGGGGGGAGATACGCAGTATTTT. It encodes CASSLGQGGDTQYF.

This clonotype was counted ten times or more. The genes are TRBV30 and TRBJ1-2; D might be TRBD1 (6 bases). Germline V gene data show CDR1 as GTSNPN and CDR2 as SVGIG (reference sequence). The CDR3 is 13 amino acids. V gave up 4 bases and J gave up 5 bases, with 14 bases separating them. Here the CDR3 DNA reads TGTGCCTGGAACCCCAGGGGCGCGTATGGCTACACCTTC. Translating gives CAWNPRGAYGYTF.

This clonotype was seen repeatedly, ten times or more. This chain joins TRBV12-3 or TRBV12-4 and TRBJ2-5, with 7 bases identical to TRBD1. V dropped 3 bases and J dropped 5; count of bases not matched to a gene: 12. The CDR3 runs to 16 residues. CDR3 sequence reads: CASSFGSGDRDETQYF. CDR3 nucleotide sequence: TGTGCCAGCAGTTTTGGGTCGGGTGACAGGGATGAGACCCAGTACTTC.

In its sample, this clonotype is medium-sized. This chain joins TRBV5-1 and TRBJ2-1, with 7 bases matching TRBD1. The ends lost 6 bases at V and 4 bases at J; junction bases unmatched: 10. Germline values: CDR1 SGHRS, CDR2 YFSETQ. The CDR3 contains 15 residues. CDR3 DNA sequence: TGCGCCAGCACCCAGGGGGAACAGACTTACAATGAGCAGTTCTTC. Protein sequence: CASTQGEQTYNEQFF.

In its sample, this clonotype was seen many times. The chain joins TRBV4-3 to TRBJ1-5; D is perhaps TRBD1 (6 bases). V lost 2 bases and J 5 bases, leaving 7 bases between the germline ends. The germline V gene has CDR1 LGHNA and CDR2 YSLEER. The CDR3 spans 13 residues. CDR3: CASSQKGDQPQHF. As DNA, the CDR3 is TGCGCCAGCAGCCAAAAGGGGGATCAGCCCCAGCATTTT.

This chain joins TRBV10-3 and TRBJ2-1; 7 positions agree with TRBD2. The CDR3 loop spans 15 amino acids. Germline lookup yields CDR1 ENHRY and CDR2 SYGVKD. After removal of 0 bases from V and 7 bases from J, the junction contained 6 bases not matched to a gene. Here the CDR3 reads CAISESSAGRNEQFF. The CDR3 DNA reads as TGTGCCATCAGTGAGTCATCAGCGGGGAGGAATGAGCAGTTCTTC.

By share of the sample, this clonotype is medium-sized. The chain uses TRBV20-1 and TRBJ2-5; unclear D gene. Deletions cut 0 bases from V and 1 base from J, with 9 bases between. Looked up from germline, CDR1 is DFQATT and CDR2 is SNEGSKA (reference sequence). The CDR3 length is 14 residues. The CDR3 DNA reads as TGCAGTGCTAGAGATTGGCGCTTCCAAGAGACCCAGTACTTC. The encoded protein is CSARDWRFQETQYF.

This clonotype was found many times. The chain uses TRBV3-1 and TRBJ2-3, with 12 bases aligning to TRBD2. The CDR3 runs to 14 residues. CDR1 and CDR2 from the germline V gene are LGHDT and YNNKEL (reference sequence). After removal of 4 bases from V and 9 bases from J, the junction contained 5 bases not matched to a gene. CDR3 sequence reads: CASSPGLAGTTQYF. CDR3 bases: TGTGCCAGCAGCCCTGGACTAGCGGGGACGACGCAGTATTTT.

This clonotype is medium-sized in the sample. The V and J genes are TRBV12-3 or TRBV12-4 and TRBJ2-1; D is unresolved. V dropped 7 bases and J dropped 1 base, with 14 bases sitting between them. This CDR3 is 15 amino acids long. This CDR3 reads CASNHRRVSYNEQFF. The CDR3 region has the DNA TGTGCCAGCAACCATAGGCGAGTATCCTACAATGAGCAGTTCTTC.

This clonotype is deemed medium-sized. This sequence joins TRBV10-2 and TRBJ2-7, with D hard to call. The CDR3 is made up of 11 amino acids. Trimming pared 3 bases from V and 6 bases from J, leaving 6 bases between. CDR1 and CDR2 (germline): WSHSY, SAAADI. This CDR3 reads CASSDMIEQYF. DNA for the CDR3: TGCGCCAGCAGTGATATGATCGAGCAGTACTTC.

Only a few counts were recorded for this clonotype. The rearrangement uses TRBV20-1 and TRBJ2-1; D may match TRBD1 or TRBD2 (6 bases each). V lost 0 bases, J lost 2 bases, and 11 bases lay in between. The germline gives CDR1 DFQATT, CDR2 SNEGSKA (reference sequence). CDR3 length equals 15 residues. The CDR3 reads CSARDGGRTYNEQFF. The CDR3 DNA reads TGCAGTGCTAGAGATGGGGGGCGGACCTACAATGAGCAGTTCTTC.

Many counts were recorded for this clonotype. The V call is TRBV6-5, the J call TRBJ1-2, with D hard to call. The CDR3 covers 14 residues. The germline V gene has CDR1 MNHEY and CDR2 SVGAGI. V was trimmed by 8 bases and J by 7 bases, leaving 20 bases between them. CDR3: CASSKGPPLGGYTF. The CDR3 coding sequence is TGTGCCAGCTCCAAAGGGCCGCCTTTGGGTGGCTACACCTTC.

This clonotype was counted at least ten times. The chain carries TRBV24-1 and TRBJ2-5, with D uncertain. The V and J ends lost 9 bases and 2 bases respectively, with 6 bases between them. Germline CDR1 KGHDR, CDR2 SFDVKD. This CDR3 contains 11 residues. CDR3 bases: TGTGCCACCTCCCAACAAGAGACCCAGTACTTC. Translating it yields CATSQQETQYF.

This clonotype was seen many times. The chain has TRBV5-1 and TRBJ1-1; D remains unclear. The germline CDR1 and CDR2 sequences are SGHRS and YFSETQ. The length of the CDR3 is 12 residues. Trimming took 4 bases from V and 4 from J, leaving 8 bases between them. The CDR3 loop is CASSEGSTEAFF. As DNA, the CDR3 is TGCGCCAGCAGCGAGGGATCCACTGAAGCTTTCTTT.

This clonotype was observed many times. The chain joins TRBV6-5 to TRBJ1-1, with TRBD1 matching over 8 bases. The CDR3 sequence is 16 residues long. Germline V CDR1 and CDR2: MNHEY, SVGAGI. V lost 4 bases, J lost 5 bases, and 12 bases stayed unmatched. CDR3 DNA sequence: TGTGCCAGCAGTTCAGCGGCAACAGGGGGGAGGACTGAAGCTTTCTTT. It codes for CASSSAATGGRTEAFF.

This clonotype counts as medium-sized. CDR3 amino acids: CASSLASLNPTGELFF. CDR3 nucleotide sequence: TGTGCCAGCAGTTTAGCGTCACTTAATCCCACCGGGGAGCTGTTTTTT. The chain employs TRBV12-3 or TRBV12-4 and TRBJ2-2; D is unclear. The V and J ends lost 0 bases and 4 bases respectively, with 12 bases between them. The CDR3 is 16 amino acids.

This clonotype was seen ten or more times. The rearrangement uses TRBV5-1 and TRBJ2-5; D is possibly TRBD2 (7 bases). V lost 7 bases and J lost 1, with 11 bases in between. CDR3 length: 13 amino acids. Germline assignment: CDR1 SGHRS and CDR2 YFSETQ. The DNA of the CDR3 is TGCGCCAGCGGCGGGGGCGCCCAAGAGACCCAGTACTTC. It is translated as CASGGGAQETQYF. Variable domain in full (rest from reference TRBV5-1 and TRBJ2-5): KAGVTQTPRYLIKTRGQQVTLSCSPISGHRSVSWYQQTPGQGLQFLFEYFSETQRNKGNFPGRFSGRQFSNSRSEMNVSTLELGDSALYLCASGGGAQETQYFGPGTRLLVL.

By its share, this clonotype is medium-sized. This chain uses TRBV20-1 with TRBJ2-1, with 8 bases fitting TRBD2. Unmatched junction bases numbered 0, after V lost 3 bases and J lost 2 bases. Germline V gives CDR1 DFQATT, CDR2 SNEGSKA (reference sequence). This CDR3 spans 13 amino acids. In DNA form, the CDR3 reads TGCAGTGCTAGCGGGGGGGCCTACAATGAGCAGTTCTTC. Translation gives CSASGGAYNEQFF.